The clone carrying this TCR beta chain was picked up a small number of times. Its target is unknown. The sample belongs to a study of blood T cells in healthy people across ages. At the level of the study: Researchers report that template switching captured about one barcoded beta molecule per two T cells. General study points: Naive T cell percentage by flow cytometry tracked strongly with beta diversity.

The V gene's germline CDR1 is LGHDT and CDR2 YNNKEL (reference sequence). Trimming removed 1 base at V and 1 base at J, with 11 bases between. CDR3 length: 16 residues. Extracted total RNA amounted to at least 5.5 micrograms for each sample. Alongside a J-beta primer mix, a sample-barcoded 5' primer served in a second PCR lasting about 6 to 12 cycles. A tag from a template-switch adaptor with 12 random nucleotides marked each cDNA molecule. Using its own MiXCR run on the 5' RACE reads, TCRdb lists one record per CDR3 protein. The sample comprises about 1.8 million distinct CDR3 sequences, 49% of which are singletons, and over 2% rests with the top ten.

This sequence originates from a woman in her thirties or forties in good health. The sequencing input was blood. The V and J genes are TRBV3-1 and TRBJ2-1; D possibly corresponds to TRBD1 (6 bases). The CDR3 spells CASSQGGPVSYNEQFF. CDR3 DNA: TGTGCCAGCAGCCAAGGGGGGCCGGTTTCCTACAATGAGCAGTTCTTC.